A selection of T cell receptor beta chains follows, all from one sample in a study of T cells after yellow fever vaccination. TCRdb reprocessed the 5' RACE reads via MiXCR and lists one record per CDR3 protein. The data show approximately 550,000 distinct CDR3 sequences, roughly 12% seen once. This material consisted of PBMCs, taken on the day of the yellow fever booster vaccination. Every receptor here comes from a man aged 25 to 40 who received the YFV17D yellow fever vaccine. Both conserved end residues are part of each CDR3. The D gene is left open where the match is weak. Only part of the rows carry a size: once, few, many, or a class if the clone is expanded.

-,TRBJ2-7,TRBV5-1,-,CASSPRGDGYEQYF,TGCGCCAGCAGCCCCAGGGGGGACGGGTACGAGCAGTACTTC
-,TRBJ2-5,TRBV5-4,-,CASSSQSQQETQYF,TGTGCCAGCAGCTCCCAGTCACAGCAAGAGACCCAGTACTTC
few,TRBJ2-3,TRBV10-2,-,CASSEQVTSTDTQYF,TGCGCCAGCAGTGAGCAGGTTACCAGCACAGATACGCAGTATTTT
-,TRBJ2-5,TRBV21-1,-,CASSKDGTGGQETQYF,TGTGCCAGCAGCAAAGACGGGACAGGGGGCCAAGAGACCCAGTACTTC
few,TRBJ2-7,TRBV6-2/TRBV6-3,-,CASSYRGSLTYEQYF,TGTGCCAGCAGTTACCGTGGTTCCCTAACCTACGAGCAGTACTTC
few,TRBJ2-1,TRBV7-6,-,CASSIHDSYNEQFF,TGTGCCAGCAGCATCCATGACAGTTACAATGAGCAGTTCTTC
few,TRBJ2-2,TRBV12-3/TRBV12-4,-,CASSLLATNTGELFF,TGTGCCAGCAGTTTGCTAGCGACGAACACCGGGGAGCTGTTTTTT
few,TRBJ2-2,TRBV9,TRBD1,CASSTDRVHGELFF,TGTGCCAGCAGCACCGACAGGGTTCACGGGGAGCTGTTTTTT
few,TRBJ2-1,TRBV12-3/TRBV12-4,-,CASSLLTSSYNEQFF,TGTGCCAGCAGCCTCCTAACTAGCTCCTACAATGAGCAGTTCTTC
-,TRBJ2-2,TRBV7-6,TRBD2,CASSARLAGGIANTGELFF,TGTGCCAGCAGCGCCCGACTAGCGGGAGGTATCGCGAACACCGGGGAGCTGTTTTTT
-,TRBJ1-1,TRBV2,-,CAFSFFYAGYISSTEAFF,TGTGCCTTCAGTTTCTTTTATGCCGGTTACATTTCTAGCACTGAAGCTTTCTTT
-,TRBJ1-6,TRBV5-1,TRBD1,CASSSGQGGSPLHF,TGCGCCAGCAGCTCCGGACAGGGAGGGTCACCCCTCCACTTT
few,TRBJ1-4,TRBV5-5,-,CASSGGLNEKLFF,TGTGCCAGCTCCGGGGGACTTAATGAAAAACTGTTTTTT
-,TRBJ1-6,TRBV27,-,CASTLPVAGNYNSPLHF,TGTGCCAGCACACTCCCCGTAGCAGGGAACTATAATTCACCCCTCCACTTT
few,TRBJ2-3,TRBV4-1,TRBD2,CASSQERLAAQYF,TGCGCCAGCAGCCAAGAGCGACTAGCGGCGCAGTATTTT
few,TRBJ2-5,TRBV20-1,TRBD2,CSARPGGAAETQYF,TGCAGTGCTAGACCCGGGGGGGCCGCAGAGACCCAGTACTTC
-,TRBJ2-6,TRBV7-2,-,CASLTDSGANVLTF,TGTGCCAGCCTAACGGACTCTGGGGCCAACGTCCTGACTTTC
few,TRBJ2-5,TRBV24-1,-,CATSDLETQYF,TGTGCCACCAGTGATTTGGAGACCCAGTACTTC
-,TRBJ2-3,TRBV6-5,-,CASILGTHTDTQYF,TGTGCCAGCATCCTTGGGACCCACACAGATACGCAGTATTTT
-,TRBJ2-1,TRBV20-1,TRBD2,CSATRTSGRNDEQFF,TGCAGTGCTACAAGGACTAGCGGGAGAAATGATGAGCAGTTCTTC
-,TRBJ2-5,TRBV5-1,-,CASSSWTQYF,TGCGCCAGCAGTTCGTGGACCCAGTACTTC
many,TRBJ2-2,TRBV20-1,TRBD2,CSARDQASGMTPTTGELFF,TGCAGTGCTAGAGATCAGGCTAGCGGGATGACTCCAACCACCGGGGAGCTGTTTTTT
few,TRBJ2-7,TRBV5-1,TRBD1,CASSYGGQGNYEQYF,TGCGCCAGCAGCTATGGGGGACAGGGTAATTACGAGCAGTACTTC
-,TRBJ2-2,TRBV7-7,TRBD1,CASSPDRVGELFF,TGTGCTAGCAGCCCGGACAGGGTCGGGGAGCTGTTTTTT
-,TRBJ2-4,TRBV6-1,TRBD1,CASSPSGTGGNIQYF,TGTGCCAGCAGTCCTTCCGGGACAGGGGGAAACATTCAGTACTTC
-,TRBJ2-4,TRBV7-2,-,CASSLRGARYGENIQYF,TGTGCCAGCAGCCTACGGGGGGCACGCTATGGCGAAAACATTCAGTACTTC
few,TRBJ1-1,TRBV5-1,-,CASSSGQSVTEAFF,TGCGCCAGCAGTAGTGGACAGAGTGTCACTGAAGCTTTCTTT
few,TRBJ2-1,TRBV7-9,TRBD2,CASSLAMSGGPDEQFF,TGTGCCAGCAGCTTAGCGATGTCGGGAGGGCCGGATGAGCAGTTCTTC
-,TRBJ1-5,TRBV27,-,CASSFVGTQPQHF,TGTGCCAGCAGTTTTGTCGGCACTCAGCCCCAGCATTTT
few,TRBJ2-1,TRBV11-2,-,CATDAGSSYNEQFF,TGTGCCACCGACGCGGGCAGCTCCTACAATGAGCAGTTCTTC
few,TRBJ1-2,TRBV9,TRBD1,CASSVATGGSYGYTF,TGTGCCAGCAGCGTAGCCACAGGGGGTAGCTATGGCTACACCTTC
-,TRBJ1-1,TRBV3-1,-,CASRWGTEAFF,TGTGCCAGCAGATGGGGTACTGAAGCTTTCTTT
-,TRBJ2-6,TRBV14,-,CASSRSGSSGANVLTF,TGTGCCAGCAGCAGATCGGGAAGCTCTGGGGCCAACGTCCTGACTTTC
few,TRBJ2-7,TRBV14,TRBD2,CASSQGAGASYEQYF,TGTGCCAGCAGCCAAGGAGCGGGGGCCTCCTACGAGCAGTACTTC
few,TRBJ2-7,TRBV27,TRBD1,CASSRQGTPYEQYF,TGTGCCAGCAGTCGACAGGGTACACCCTACGAGCAGTACTTC
few,TRBJ2-1,TRBV7-2,TRBD1,CASSPDRGLYNEQFF,TGTGCCAGCAGCCCGGACAGGGGGCTCTACAATGAGCAGTTCTTC
-,TRBJ2-2,TRBV5-1,TRBD2,CASSSWTSGSYWHTGELFF,TGCGCCAGCAGCTCGTGGACTAGCGGGAGTTATTGGCACACCGGGGAGCTGTTTTTT
few,TRBJ2-1,TRBV20-1,-,CSARGGAEGYNEQFF,TGCAGTGCTAGAGGGGGGGCGGAGGGTTACAATGAGCAGTTCTTC
few,TRBJ2-2,TRBV7-2,-,CASIPGSNTGELFF,TGTGCCAGCATTCCCGGGAGCAACACCGGGGAGCTGTTTTTT
few,TRBJ2-7,TRBV20-1,-,CSAKRDSEQYF,TGCAGTGCTAAGCGGGACAGCGAGCAGTACTTC
-,TRBJ2-1,TRBV20-1,TRBD2,CSGGLSGRNNEQFF,TGCAGTGGGGGACTGAGCGGGAGAAACAATGAGCAGTTCTTC
-,TRBJ2-1,TRBV10-2,TRBD2,CASSVRTSYNEQFF,TGCGCCAGCAGTGTTAGGACTAGCTACAATGAGCAGTTCTTC
-,TRBJ2-7,TRBV6-5,-,CASSYSFDSFYEQYF,TGTGCCAGCAGTTACTCGTTTGACAGCTTTTACGAGCAGTACTTC
-,TRBJ2-7,TRBV5-4,-,CASSSISSYEQYF,TGTGCCAGCAGCTCCATTAGCTCCTACGAGCAGTACTTC
-,TRBJ2-6,TRBV27,TRBD2,CASSFSFRVDSGTSGANVLTF,TGTGCCAGCAGTTTCTCCTTTAGGGTTGATAGCGGGACCTCTGGGGCCAACGTCCTGACTTTC
-,TRBJ2-3,TRBV19,-,CASRRTSKGDTQYF,TGTGCCAGTAGAAGGACAAGCAAGGGGGATACGCAGTATTTT
few,TRBJ2-1,TRBV7-9,-,CASSLLLGPRSYNEQFF,TGTGCCAGCAGCCTCCTCCTTGGCCCCCGCTCCTACAATGAGCAGTTCTTC
few,TRBJ2-2,TRBV7-2,-,CASSLNFGGQAGELFF,TGTGCCAGCAGCTTAAATTTCGGGGGGCAGGCCGGGGAGCTGTTTTTT
few,TRBJ2-2,TRBV2,-,CASGGRSANTGELFF,TGTGCCAGCGGCGGACGGTCCGCGAACACCGGGGAGCTGTTTTTT
-,TRBJ2-3,TRBV5-1,-,CASSSPEGPDTQYF,TGCGCCAGCAGCTCACCAGAAGGGCCAGATACGCAGTATTTT
-,TRBJ2-1,TRBV5-1,TRBD2,CASSDGTSGVPQFF,TGCGCCAGCAGCGACGGGACTAGCGGAGTCCCGCAGTTCTTC
many,TRBJ2-1,TRBV5-1,-,CASSLVGLARDNEQFF,TGCGCCAGCAGCTTGGTTGGGCTAGCTAGGGACAATGAGCAGTTCTTC
few,TRBJ2-7,TRBV10-3,TRBD2,CAISVSGTQYEQYF,TGTGCCATCAGTGTGAGCGGGACCCAGTACGAGCAGTACTTC
few,TRBJ2-5,TRBV7-2,-,CASSPRGGGLPTGTQYF,TGTGCCAGCAGTCCCCGCGGAGGGGGACTACCAACGGGGACCCAGTACTTC
few,TRBJ2-7,TRBV25-1,TRBD1,CASSTDRRPQYF,TGTGCCAGCAGTACGGACAGGCGTCCGCAGTACTTC
-,TRBJ1-5,TRBV20-1,TRBD1,CSALLIRDRYSPQHF,TGCAGTGCTCTCCTAATCCGGGACAGGTACTCGCCCCAGCATTTT
-,TRBJ1-1,TRBV11-2,-,CASSLTRGVAVAGAFF,TGTGCCAGCAGCTTAACCAGAGGCGTCGCCGTAGCAGGGGCTTTCTTT